One and the same sample provided the 21 T cell receptor beta chains below, sequenced in a study of Ad26.COV2.S vaccination and SARS-CoV-2 variants. Treatment given: around 19 received Ad26.COV2.S at low or high dose, single or two shots; 5 received placebo; per-sample allocation not given. At day 63 after the first vaccine or placebo injection, samples were drawn. Clones were sequenced by immunoSEQ multiplex PCR, and TCRdb holds only the in-frame ones, with some missing. The table lists some 300,000 clones, roughly 84% of them singletons. The sequences come from peripheral blood, collected in a trial of Ad26.COV2.S vaccine versus placebo. Receptors were obtained from a person aged 18 to 65 who received the Ad26.COV2.S COVID-19 vaccine or a placebo.

This sequence joins TRBV15 and TRBJ2-7; the D is unclear. CDR3 length: 13 residues. Germline assignment: CDR1 LNHNV and CDR2 YYDKDF (reference sequence). With 5 bases removed from V and 3 bases from J, the gap between germline ends came to 11 bases. The CDR3 DNA reads as TGTGCCACCAGCTCCCAGGCAGGCTACGAGCAGTACTTC. Its translation is CATSSQAGYEQYF. The full variable domain, with the rest looked up from reference TRBV15 and TRBJ2-7, is DAMVIQNPRYQVTQFGKPVTLSCSQTLNHNVMYWYQQKSSQAPKLLFHYYDKDFNNEADTPDNFQSRRPNTSFCFLDIRSPGLGDTAMYLCATSSQAGYEQYFGPGTRLTVT.

J is TRBJ1-3 and V is TRBV6-5; maybe TRBD1 (6 bases). The CDR3 totals 14 residues. V lost 6 bases and J lost 8, with 17 bases in between. CDR1 and CDR2 (germline): MNHEY, SVGAGI. For the CDR3, the DNA is TGTGCCAGCAGAGACAGGAGGACTGGGGACACCATATATTTT. Protein sequence: CASRDRRTGDTIYF.

The gene calls are TRBV6-2 or TRBV6-3 and TRBJ2-5, with D unclear. V shed 5 bases and J shed 6 bases, with 13 bases lying between them. CDR3 length equals 13 residues. Looked up from germline, CDR1 is MNHEY and CDR2 is SVGEGT. The CDR3 protein is CASSLESLQTQYF. The CDR3, as DNA: TGTGCCAGCAGTCTGGAATCCCTTCAGACCCAGTACTTC.

The genes are TRBV5-1 and TRBJ1-1; D gene uncertain. CDR3 size: 14 residues. Germline V gives CDR1 SGHRS, CDR2 YFSETQ. V shed 6 bases and J shed 1 base, with 13 bases lying between them. CDR3 sequence (DNA): TGCGCCAGCACCCATCCTCAGAGGAACACTGAAGCTTTCTTT. Its protein product is CASTHPQRNTEAFF.

This chain connects TRBV5-1 to TRBJ2-3; D is unresolved. This CDR3 region has 15 residues. The V gene's germline CDR1 is SGHRS and CDR2 YFSETQ. V lost 0 bases, J lost 2 bases, and 10 bases lay in between. The CDR3 sequence is CASSLAPGTTDTQYF. In DNA, the CDR3 is TGCGCCAGCAGCTTGGCTCCGGGCACCACAGATACGCAGTATTTT.

V gene TRBV2 combines with J gene TRBJ2-5, with 11 bases matching TRBD2. The V and J ends lost 8 bases and 5 bases, in that order; junction bases with no gene match: 16. This CDR3 is 17 amino acids long. Germline V gene lookup returns CDR1 SNHLY and CDR2 FYNNEI. The CDR3 region is CASGGRVLAGGGETQYF. The CDR3 nucleotides are TGTGCCAGCGGAGGGCGTGTGCTAGCGGGGGGTGGGGAGACCCAGTACTTC.

About this clone: A much larger clone is a single base away; this may be a read error. The chain uses TRBV7-6 and TRBJ2-7, with TRBD1 matching over 9 bases. The germline V gene has CDR1 SGHVS and CDR2 FNYEAQ. Trimming took 5 bases from V and 3 from J; bases not matched to a gene: 2. This CDR3 has 13 amino acids. The CDR3 nucleotides are TGTGCCAGCAGCCGGACAGGGGACTACGAGCAGTACTTC. It yields the protein CASSRTGDYEQYF.

The chain couples TRBV9 to TRBJ2-3; 8 nucleotides line up with TRBD1. V lost 0 bases and J lost 0; bases outside the gene matches: 3. Germline CDR1 is SGDLS and CDR2 is YYNGEE. The CDR3 sequence is 16 residues long. In nucleotides, the CDR3 is TGTGCCAGCAGCGTAGTGGACAGGGCCAGCACAGATACGCAGTATTTT. Translated: CASSVVDRASTDTQYF.

V usage is TRBV9 and J usage is TRBJ1-2; tentative D call: TRBD1 (6 bases). Germline values: CDR1 SGDLS, CDR2 YYNGEE. The CDR3 sequence is 15 residues long. The V gene lost 4 bases and the J gene lost 0 bases, with 13 bases spanning the gap. The CDR3 here is CASSLGGRTNYGYTF. The CDR3 nucleotides are TGTGCCAGCAGCCTGGGGGGCCGGACTAACTATGGCTACACCTTC.

J is TRBJ1-1 and V is TRBV6-5; D unresolved. This CDR3 has 13 amino acids. Trimming cost V 9 bases and J 7 bases, with 18 bases left between them. Germline V CDR1 and CDR2: MNHEY, SVGAGI. CDR3 sequence (DNA): TGTGCCAGTAGGGTTGGCCTCGGAAGTGAAGCTTTCTTT. Its protein product is CASRVGLGSEAFF.

CDR3 residues: CASSYQSYEQYF. In DNA form, the CDR3 reads TGTGCCAGCAGTTACCAATCCTACGAGCAGTACTTC. The chain couples TRBV6-2 or TRBV6-3 to TRBJ2-7, with D uncertain. V was shortened by 2 bases and J by 1 base, with 3 bases between the two germline ends. The germline V gene has CDR1 MNHEY and CDR2 SVGEGT. CDR3 length: 12 residues.

The rearrangement joins TRBV4-3 to TRBJ1-2, with 8 positions matching TRBD1. The trim removed 1 base at V and 3 bases at J, leaving 4 bases unmatched. The germline V gene has CDR1 LGHNA and CDR2 YSLEER. The CDR3 is 15 amino acids. CDR3 in DNA: TGCGCCAGCAGCCAAGGGCAGGGGGCGGACTATGGCTACACCTTC. Protein sequence: CASSQGQGADYGYTF.

The chain carries TRBV5-6 and TRBJ2-7; the match to TRBD1 covers 12 bases. V dropped 4 bases and J dropped 0; count of bases not matched to a gene: 5. Germline V CDR1 and CDR2: SGHDT, YYEEEE. The length of the CDR3 is 16 residues. The CDR3 loop reads CASSLPGQGASYEQYF. DNA for the CDR3: TGTGCCAGCAGCCTTCCGGGACAGGGGGCCTCCTACGAGCAGTACTTC.

The chain uses TRBV5-4 and TRBJ2-3, with D perhaps assigned TRBD1 or TRBD2 (5 bases each). Trimming removed 3 bases from V and 4 bases from J, with 12 bases in between. The CDR3 totals 14 residues. From germline, CDR1 is SGHNT and CDR2 YYREEE (reference sequence). The CDR3 protein is CASSSAMGADTQYF. The CDR3 DNA sequence: TGTGCCAGCAGCTCCGCGATGGGGGCAGATACGCAGTATTTT.

The chain has TRBV5-6 and TRBJ1-2, with TRBD1 matching 9 bases. Germline CDR1 SGHDT, CDR2 YYEEEE. The V segment lost 0 bases and the J segment 8 bases; nucleotides outside the gene matches: 8. The CDR3 has 15 residues. CDR3 nucleotide sequence: TGTGCCAGCAGCTTGGACAGGGGGCGCCCGTCGGGCTACACCTTC. Its translation: CASSLDRGRPSGYTF.

This clone was seen a single time. V gene TRBV6-5 combines with J gene TRBJ2-2, with 8 positions matching TRBD1. There are 15 residues in the CDR3. Unmatched junction bases numbered 2, after V lost 4 bases and J lost 1 base. Germline loops: CDR1 MNHEY, CDR2 SVGAGI. CDR3 residues: CASSSGTGNTGELFF. CDR3 in DNA: TGTGCCAGCAGTTCCGGGACAGGGAACACCGGGGAGCTGTTTTTT.

V usage is TRBV30 and J usage is TRBJ1-6; a weak D match, TRBD1 (6 bases). The V end lost 2 bases, the J end lost 4 bases, and 15 bases lay between the germline ends. The CDR3 contains 16 residues. Germline assignment: CDR1 GTSNPN and CDR2 SVGIG (reference sequence). CDR3 residues: CAWSRDTASYNSPLHF. In DNA form, the CDR3 reads TGTGCCTGGAGTAGGGACACGGCATCTTATAATTCACCCCTCCACTTT.

The chain links TRBV9 to TRBJ2-6; 7 positions agree with TRBD1. The CDR3 sequence is 15 residues long. Germline CDR1 reads SGDLS; CDR2 reads YYNGEE. The ends lost 3 bases at V and 2 bases at J; junction bases unmatched: 2. In DNA form, the CDR3 reads TGTGCCAGCAGCGCGGACAGGACTGGGGCCAACGTCCTGACTTTC. This translates into CASSADRTGANVLTF. The variable domain in full, completed from reference TRBV9 and TRBJ2-6, reads DSGVTQTPKHLITATGQRVTLRCSPRSGDLSVYWYQQSLDQGLQFLIQYYNGEERAKGNILERFSAQQFPDLHSELNLSSLELGDSALYFCASSADRTGANVLTFGAGSRLTVL.

The V call is TRBV11-2, the J call TRBJ1-3; D is unresolved. Germline CDR1 reads SGHAT; CDR2 reads FQNNGV. V shed 3 bases and J shed 0 bases, with 15 bases lying between them. There are 17 residues in the CDR3. The CDR3 loop is CASSLRGGLPSGNTIYF. CDR3 nucleotide sequence: TGTGCCAGCAGCTTGCGTGGTGGACTCCCCTCTGGAAACACCATATATTTT.

The V call is TRBV9, the J call TRBJ2-3; D unresolved. Trimming cost V 3 bases and J 1 base, with 12 bases left between them. CDR1 and CDR2 from the germline V gene are SGDLS and YYNGEE. This CDR3 is built from 15 residues. The DNA of the CDR3 is TGTGCCAGCAGCGGTGGCGGCGGCGGCACAGATACGCAGTATTTT. Residues: CASSGGGGGTDTQYF. Combining the CDR3 with reference TRBV9 and TRBJ2-3 gives the whole variable domain DSGVTQTPKHLITATGQRVTLRCSPRSGDLSVYWYQQSLDQGLQFLIQYYNGEERAKGNILERFSAQQFPDLHSELNLSSLELGDSALYFCASSGGGGGTDTQYFGPGTRLTVL.

This chain uses TRBV30 with TRBJ1-2; TRBD1 agrees at 7 bases. V lost 5 bases to trimming and J lost 4 bases; unmatched junction nucleotides: 7. CDR1 is GTSNPN and CDR2 is SVGIG in the germline V gene (reference sequence). CDR3 length: 13 residues. CDR3 sequence reads: CAWGGEGAYGYTF. The DNA of the CDR3 is TGTGCCTGGGGGGGGGAGGGGGCCTATGGCTACACCTTC.